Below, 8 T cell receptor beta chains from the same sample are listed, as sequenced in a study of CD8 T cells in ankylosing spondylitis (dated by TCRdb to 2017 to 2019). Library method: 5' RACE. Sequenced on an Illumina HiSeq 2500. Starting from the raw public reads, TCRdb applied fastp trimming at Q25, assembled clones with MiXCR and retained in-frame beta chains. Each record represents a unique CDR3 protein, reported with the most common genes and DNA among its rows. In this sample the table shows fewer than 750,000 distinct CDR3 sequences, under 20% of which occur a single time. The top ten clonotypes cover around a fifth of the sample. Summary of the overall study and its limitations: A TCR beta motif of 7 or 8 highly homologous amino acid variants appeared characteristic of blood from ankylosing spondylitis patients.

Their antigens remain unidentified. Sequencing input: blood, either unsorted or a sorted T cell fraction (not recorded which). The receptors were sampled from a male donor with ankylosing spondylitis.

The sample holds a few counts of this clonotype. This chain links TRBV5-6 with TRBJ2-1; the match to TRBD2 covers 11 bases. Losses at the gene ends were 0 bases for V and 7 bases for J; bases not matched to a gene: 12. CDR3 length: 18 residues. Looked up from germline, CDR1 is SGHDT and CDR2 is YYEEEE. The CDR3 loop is CASSLEGSGRAFVNEQFF. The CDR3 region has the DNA TGTGCCAGCAGCTTGGAGGGTAGCGGGAGGGCCTTCGTGAATGAGCAGTTCTTC. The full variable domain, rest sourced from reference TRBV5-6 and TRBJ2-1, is DAGVTQSPTHLIKTRGQQVTLRCSPKSGHDTVSWYQQALGQGPQFIFQYYEEEERQRGNFPDRFSGHQFPNYSSELNVNALLLGDSALYLCASSLEGSGRAFVNEQFFGPGTRLTVL.

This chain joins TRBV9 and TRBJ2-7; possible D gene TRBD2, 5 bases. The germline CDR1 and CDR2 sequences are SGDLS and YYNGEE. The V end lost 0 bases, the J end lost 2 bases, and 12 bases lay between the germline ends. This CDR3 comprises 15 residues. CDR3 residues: CASSVEASSAYEQYF. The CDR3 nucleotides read TGTGCCAGCAGCGTAGAGGCTAGCTCGGCCTACGAGCAGTACTTC. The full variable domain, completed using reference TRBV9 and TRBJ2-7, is DSGVTQTPKHLITATGQRVTLRCSPRSGDLSVYWYQQSLDQGLQFLIQYYNGEERAKGNILERFSAQQFPDLHSELNLSSLELGDSALYFCASSVEASSAYEQYFGPGTRLTVT.

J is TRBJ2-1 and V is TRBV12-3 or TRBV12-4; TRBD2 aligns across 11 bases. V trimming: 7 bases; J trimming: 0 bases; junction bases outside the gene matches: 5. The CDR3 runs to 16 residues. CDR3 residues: CASITSGRGSYNEQFF. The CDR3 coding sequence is TGTGCCAGCATTACTAGCGGGAGAGGCTCCTACAATGAGCAGTTCTTC.

The CDR3 nucleotides are TGTGCCAGCAGTGGATCCGGGACAGGGGCTTACGAGCAGTACTTC. Residues: CASSGSGTGAYEQYF. The V call is TRBV27, the J call TRBJ2-7; TRBD1 matches at 10 bases. V was clipped by 5 bases and J by 4 bases; unmatched bases: 8. CDR3 length equals 15 residues. From germline, CDR1 is MNHEY and CDR2 SMNVEV (reference sequence).

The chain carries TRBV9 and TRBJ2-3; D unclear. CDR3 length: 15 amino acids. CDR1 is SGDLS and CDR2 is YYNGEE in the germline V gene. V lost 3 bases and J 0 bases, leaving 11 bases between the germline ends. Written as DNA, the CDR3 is TGTGCCAGCAGCGAGGGCGGAGCTAGCACAGATACGCAGTATTTT. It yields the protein CASSEGGASTDTQYF.

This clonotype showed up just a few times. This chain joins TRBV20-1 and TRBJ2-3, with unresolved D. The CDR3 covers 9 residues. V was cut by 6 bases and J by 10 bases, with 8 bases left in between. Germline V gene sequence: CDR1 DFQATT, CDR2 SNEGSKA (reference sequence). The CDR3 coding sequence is TGCAGTGCCCCCCCCTCGCAGTATTTT. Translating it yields CSAPPSQYF.

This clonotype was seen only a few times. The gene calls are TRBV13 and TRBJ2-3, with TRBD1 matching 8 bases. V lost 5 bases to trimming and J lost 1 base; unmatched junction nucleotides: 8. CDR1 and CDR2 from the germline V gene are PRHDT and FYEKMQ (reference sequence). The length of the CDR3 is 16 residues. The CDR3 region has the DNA TGTGCCAGCAGCAACCGCGGGACAGGACGCACAGATACGCAGTATTTT. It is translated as CASSNRGTGRTDTQYF.

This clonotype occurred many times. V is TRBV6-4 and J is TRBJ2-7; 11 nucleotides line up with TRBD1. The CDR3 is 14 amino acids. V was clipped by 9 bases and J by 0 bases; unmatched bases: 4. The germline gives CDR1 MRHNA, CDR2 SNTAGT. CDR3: CARAGTGGSYEQYF. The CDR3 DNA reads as TGTGCCAGGGCCGGGACAGGGGGCTCCTACGAGCAGTACTTC.